This is a list of T cell receptor beta chains from one sample in a study of blood T cell repertoires in COVID-19. Clones were sequenced by immunoSEQ multiplex PCR, and TCRdb holds only the in-frame ones, with some missing. The sample contains about 200,000 clones, around 86% of which appear only once. Specimen: PBMCs or T cells enriched from blood (not recorded which). Receptor source: a man between 35 and 55 years old with acute COVID-19. The CDR3 runs from the conserved cysteine through the conserved F or W. A D gene is named only where the DNA matches it firmly. Some rows mark clone size as missing; the rest say once, few, many or name a class of expanded clone.

D gene,J gene,clone size,V gene,CDR3 DNA,CDR3 protein
-,TRBJ1-5,-,TRBV3-1/TRBV3-2,TGTGCCAGCAGCCACCTCTATCTGGGGCGCAAGCCCCAGCATTTT,CASSHLYLGRKPQHF
-,TRBJ1-5,-,TRBV7-9,TGTGCCAGCAGCTTAGAACCCAGGGGTGGCAATCAGCCCCAGCATTTT,CASSLEPRGGNQPQHF
-,TRBJ1-1,once,TRBV6-5,TGTGCCAGCACCTGGGGGGACACTGAAGCTTTCTTT,CASTWGDTEAFF
TRBD2,TRBJ2-3,-,TRBV5-1,TGCGCCAGCAGCTTGGGGGCTAGCGGGAGTGCAGATACGCAGTATTTT,CASSLGASGSADTQYF
-,TRBJ1-1,-,TRBV18,TGTGCCAGCTCACGTACCTCGGACAGTCCGGAAGCTTTCTTT,CASSRTSDSPEAFF
TRBD1,TRBJ1-5,once,TRBV3-1/TRBV3-2,TGTGCCAGCAGCCAAGATCGGGACAGGGCTCAGCCCCAGCATTTT,CASSQDRDRAQPQHF
-,TRBJ2-2,-,TRBV30,TGTGCCTGGAGTGGTATGGGGGCAGGGACCGGGGAGCTGTTTTTT,CAWSGMGAGTGELFF
TRBD2,TRBJ2-7,-,TRBV28,TGTGCCAGCAGTTTGGGGGGGTACGAGCAGTACTTC,CASSLGGYEQYF
-,TRBJ2-2,-,TRBV2,TGTGCCAGCAGGAGTTTAAACACCGGGGAGCTGTTTTTT,CASRSLNTGELFF
TRBD2,TRBJ2-3,-,TRBV5-6,TGTGCCAGCAGGGACGCGGGGGGCCGAAGAGATACGCAGTATTTT,CASRDAGGRRDTQYF
TRBD2,TRBJ2-3,-,TRBV3-1/TRBV3-2,TGTGCCAGCAGCCAGTTAGCGGGAGGGAGCACAGATACGCAGTATTTT,CASSQLAGGSTDTQYF
TRBD2,TRBJ2-7,-,TRBV27,TGTGCCAGCGGAACCGGGAGGTACTACGAGCAGTACTTC,CASGTGRYYEQYF
-,TRBJ1-1,-,TRBV10-2,TGCGCCAGCATTTTAGGGGCAAACAGGGTAACTGAAGCTTTCTTT,CASILGANRVTEAFF
TRBD2,TRBJ2-7,-,TRBV9,TGTGCCAGCAGCTCGACTAGCGGGAGTGACGAGCAGTACTTC,CASSSTSGSDEQYF
-,TRBJ1-1,-,TRBV7-2,TGTGCCAGCAGCTCTTTGAGGGACACTGAAGCTTTCTTT,CASSSLRDTEAFF
-,TRBJ1-5,few,TRBV5-6,TGTGCCAGCAGCTTGTTTGGGTCAGGAGGAAGACAGCCCCAGCATTTT,CASSLFGSGGRQPQHF
-,TRBJ1-6,-,TRBV6-5,TGTGCCAGCAGTTACTCGGAGGGTTACTATAATTCACCCCTCCACTTT,CASSYSEGYYNSPLHF
-,TRBJ2-1,-,TRBV4-1,TGCGCCAGCAGCCAACTCTCACATTCCTACAATGAGCAGTTCTTC,CASSQLSHSYNEQFF
-,TRBJ1-6,-,TRBV10-3,TGTGCCATCAGTGATGGGGCAGGGTATAATTCACCCCTCCACTTT,CAISDGAGYNSPLHF
TRBD2,TRBJ2-7,-,TRBV30,TGTGCCTGGGCCAGACTAGCGGGGATCTACGAGCAGTACTTC,CAWARLAGIYEQYF
TRBD1,TRBJ2-5,-,TRBV5-1,TGCGCCAGCAGTCTAGTAACAGGGGGCGGAGAGACCCAGTACTTC,CASSLVTGGGETQYF
-,TRBJ2-2,-,TRBV5-1,TGCGCCAGCAGCCGCGCCGGGACTCTTAACACCGGGGAGCTGTTTTTT,CASSRAGTLNTGELFF
TRBD2,TRBJ2-7,few,TRBV7-8,TGTGCCAGCAGCCCGATTCAGCGGGGGATTTACGGAGAGCAGTACTTC,CASSPIQRGIYGEQYF
TRBD1,TRBJ1-6,-,TRBV27,TGTGCCAGCAGTCAACCCGGGACAGGGAGGAATTCACCCCTCCACTTT,CASSQPGTGRNSPLHF
-,TRBJ2-5,once,TRBV24-1,TGTGCCACCAGTGATCCCGCCCGAGAGGGAGGAGTAGAGACCCAGTACTTC,CATSDPAREGGVETQYF
-,TRBJ1-5,-,TRBV28,TGTGCCAGCAGTTTTCTGAGGGAGAATCAGCCCCAGCATTTT,CASSFLRENQPQHF
TRBD2,TRBJ2-3,-,TRBV6-4,TGTGCCAGCAGTGCTAGCGGAGGCACAGATACGCAGTATTTT,CASSASGGTDTQYF
-,TRBJ1-2,-,TRBV6-5,TGTGCCAGCAGTTACGGATCAGGAGGAAAGGGTGGCTACACCTTC,CASSYGSGGKGGYTF
TRBD2,TRBJ2-1,-,TRBV30,TGTGCCTGGACGGGGGGGACGGGATGGTTCTTC,CAWTGGTGWFF
TRBD2,TRBJ2-7,-,TRBV7-8,TGTGCCAGCAGCCGGACTAGCGCCTACGAGCAGTACTTC,CASSRTSAYEQYF
TRBD2,TRBJ2-2,-,TRBV7-3,TGTGCCAGCAGCCCCGCCGGACTAGCGGGAGGCTCCGGGGAGCTGTTTTTT,CASSPAGLAGGSGELFF
TRBD2,TRBJ2-7,-,TRBV5-1,TGCGCCAGCAGCGCCGGTGGGGGGAGGGCCGGCTACGAGCAGTACTTC,CASSAGGGRAGYEQYF
-,TRBJ2-6,-,TRBV18,TGTGCCAGCTCGTCCGAAATTAGCTCTGGGGCCAACGTCCTGACTTTC,CASSSEISSGANVLTF
-,TRBJ2-7,once,TRBV29-1,TGCAGTTACCGGGACACCTCCTACGAGCAGTACTTC,CSYRDTSYEQYF
-,TRBJ2-7,once,TRBV12-3/TRBV12-4,TGTGCCAGCAGTTTAGGGACTACCGGCGAGCAGTACTTC,CASSLGTTGEQYF
TRBD2,TRBJ2-4,-,TRBV27,TGTGCCAGCAGTACCTCGCTGAGCGGGAGAAACATTCAGTACTTC,CASSTSLSGRNIQYF
TRBD1,TRBJ1-1,-,TRBV30,TGTGCCTGGAGTTTCGGACAGGGGGCGAATGAAGCTTTCTTT,CAWSFGQGANEAFF
-,TRBJ1-6,-,TRBV9,TGTGCCAGCAGCGCCCTGGCTAATTCACCCCTCCACTTT,CASSALANSPLHF
-,TRBJ2-2,-,TRBV2,TGTGCCAGCGCCCCCGGGCAGGGGCCTTACACCGGGGAGCTGTTTTTT,CASAPGQGPYTGELFF
-,TRBJ1-2,-,TRBV14,TGTGCCAGCAGCCAAGAGGGGCAGGACCCTGGCTACACCTTC,CASSQEGQDPGYTF